The 5 T cell receptor beta chains below all came from one sample that was sequenced in a study of neurological immune-mediated disorders. One entry per CDR3 protein, called by TCRdb with MiXCR from the 5' RACE reads. Among about 59,000 distinct CDR3 sequences listed, nearly 25% were seen once. Time point defined: technical triplicate 2. Material for sequencing was PBMCs. All receptors come from a man in his fifties or sixties with HTLV-1-associated myelopathy (HAM/TSP).

This clonotype was seen ten or more times. The CDR3 DNA is TGTGCCACCAGTGATTTCGGGGACACAGATACGCAGTATTTT. Translated, it gives CATSDFGDTDTQYF. This sequence joins TRBV24-1 and TRBJ2-3; tentatively, D is TRBD2 (5 bases). Trimming stripped 1 base from V and 2 bases from J, with 6 bases between. This CDR3 has 14 amino acids. CDR1 and CDR2 (germline): KGHDR, SFDVKD.

The chain combines TRBV20-1 with TRBJ2-7; D is perhaps TRBD1 or TRBD2 (5 bases each). The germline CDR1 and CDR2 sequences are DFQATT and SNEGSKA (reference sequence). The CDR3 has 16 residues. V lost 0 bases, J lost 2 bases, and 17 bases lay in between. The CDR3 DNA reads as TGCAGTGCTAGAGAGGGGACCACCTTCGATCCCTACGAGCAGTACTTC. It codes for CSAREGTTFDPYEQYF.

The chain employs TRBV6-4 and TRBJ2-1; 12 nucleotides line up with TRBD2. The junction had 6 bases not matched to a gene; V was cut back by 5 bases and J by 7 bases. Germline CDR1 and CDR2: MRHNA and SNTAGT. CDR3 length: 15 residues. The CDR3: CASSTRTSGMNEQFF. DNA for the CDR3: TGTGCCAGCAGTACAAGGACTAGCGGGATGAATGAGCAGTTCTTC.

The gene calls are TRBV5-1 and TRBJ2-2; 7 bases are shared with TRBD1. The CDR3 has 14 residues. Looked up from germline, CDR1 is SGHRS and CDR2 is YFSETQ. V shed 3 bases and J 3 bases; nucleotides not matched to a gene: 2. CDR3 sequence (DNA): TGCGCCAGCAGCTCTGGACAGGACACCGGGGAGCTGTTTTTT. Amino acid sequence: CASSSGQDTGELFF.

This chain joins TRBV10-3 and TRBJ1-5, with 9 bases matching TRBD1. This CDR3 has 15 residues. Germline values: CDR1 ENHRY, CDR2 SYGVKD. The J segment lost 4 bases and the V segment lost 6 bases, leaving 7 bases of the junction unmatched. CDR3 amino acids: CAIRMGQGENQPQHF. The CDR3 DNA follows: TGTGCCATCAGGATGGGACAGGGAGAAAATCAGCCCCAGCATTTT.